This T cell receptor beta chain was profiled in a study of T cell repertoires in cytomegalovirus infection. Trimming removed 1 base from V and 6 bases from J, with 6 bases in between. The length of the CDR3 is 12 residues. Germline-derived CDR1 and CDR2 are LGHNA and YNFKEQ. TCRdb re-called the reads through MiXCR, storing one row per CDR3 protein. The data show hundreds of thousands of distinct CDR3 sequences, 29% seen once. As to this clonotype: Its specificity is unknown.

The sample here was cultured PBMCs, taken from culture after CMV antigen stimulation. The clonotype was recovered from a human donor in good health (CMV status not recorded). Some clones in this sample may be carry-over from other donors' samples. The genes are TRBV4-2 and TRBJ1-2; the D gene is possibly TRBD1 (5 bases). The CDR3 loop is CASSQGQHGYTF. CDR3 coding DNA: TGTGCCAGCAGCCAAGGACAGCATGGCTACACCTTC.